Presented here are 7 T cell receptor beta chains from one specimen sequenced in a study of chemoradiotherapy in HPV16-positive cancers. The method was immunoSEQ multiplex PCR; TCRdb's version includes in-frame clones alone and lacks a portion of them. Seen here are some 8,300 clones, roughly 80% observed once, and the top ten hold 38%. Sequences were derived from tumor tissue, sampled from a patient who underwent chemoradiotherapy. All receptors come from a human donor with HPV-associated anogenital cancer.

CDR3 loop: CASSLKVGESYEQYF. The CDR3 nucleotides read TGTGCCAGCAGCTTAAAGGTGGGAGAGTCCTACGAGCAGTACTTC. This chain connects TRBV7-2 to TRBJ2-7; TRBD2 might be the D (5 bases). Germline V gives CDR1 SGHTA, CDR2 FQGNSA. V lost 2 bases and J 1 base, leaving 12 bases between the germline ends. This CDR3 has 15 residues.

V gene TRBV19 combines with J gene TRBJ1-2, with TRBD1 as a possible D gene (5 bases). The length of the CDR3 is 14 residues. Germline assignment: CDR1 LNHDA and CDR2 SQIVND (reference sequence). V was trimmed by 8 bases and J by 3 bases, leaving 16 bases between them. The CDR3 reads CASGKGPDDYGYTF. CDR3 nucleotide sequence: TGTGCCAGTGGAAAGGGGCCTGACGACTATGGCTACACCTTC. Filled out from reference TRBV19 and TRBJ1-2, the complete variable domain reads DGGITQSPKYLFRKEGQNVTLSCEQNLNHDAMYWYRQDPGQGLRLIYYSQIVNDFQKGDIAEGYSVSREKKESFPLTVTSAQKNPTAFYLCASGKGPDDYGYTFGSGTRLTVV.

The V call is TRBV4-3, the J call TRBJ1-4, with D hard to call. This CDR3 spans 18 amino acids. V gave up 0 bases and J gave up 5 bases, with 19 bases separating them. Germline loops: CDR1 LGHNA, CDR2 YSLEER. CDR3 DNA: TGCGCCAGCAGCCAAGATCCAGGCGGTCCCCGGCTCAATGAAAAACTGTTTTTT. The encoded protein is CASSQDPGGPRLNEKLFF.

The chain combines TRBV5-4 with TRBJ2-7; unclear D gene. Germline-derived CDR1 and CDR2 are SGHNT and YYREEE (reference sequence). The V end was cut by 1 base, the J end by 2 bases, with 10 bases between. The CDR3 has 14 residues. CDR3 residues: CASSLLGSAYEQYV. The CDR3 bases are TGTGCCAGCAGCTTGCTCGGCAGTGCCTACGAGCAGTACGTC.

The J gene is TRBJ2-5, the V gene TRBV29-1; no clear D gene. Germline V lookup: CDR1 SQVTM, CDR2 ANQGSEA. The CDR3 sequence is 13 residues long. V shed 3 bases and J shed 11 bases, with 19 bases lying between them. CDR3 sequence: CSVEFGASIGQYF. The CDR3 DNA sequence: TGCAGCGTTGAGTTTGGAGCGTCGATTGGGCAGTACTTC. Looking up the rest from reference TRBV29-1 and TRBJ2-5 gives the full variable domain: SAVISQKPSRDICQRGTSLTIQCQVDSQVTMMFWYRQQPGQSLTLIATANQGSEATYESGFVIDKFPISRPNLTFSTLTVSNMSPEDSSIYLCSVEFGASIGQYFGPGTRLLVL.

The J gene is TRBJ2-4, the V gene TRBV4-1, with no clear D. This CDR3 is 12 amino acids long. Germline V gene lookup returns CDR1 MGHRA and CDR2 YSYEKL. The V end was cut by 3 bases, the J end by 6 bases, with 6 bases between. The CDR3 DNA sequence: TGCGCCAGCAGCCACATCGGAAACATTCAGTACTTC. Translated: CASSHIGNIQYF.

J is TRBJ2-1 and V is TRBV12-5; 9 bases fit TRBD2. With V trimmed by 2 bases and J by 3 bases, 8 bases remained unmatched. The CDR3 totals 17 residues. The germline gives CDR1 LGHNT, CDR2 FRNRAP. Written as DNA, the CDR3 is TGTGCTAGTGGTTTGACAGCGGGAGGTCGGGGCTACAATGAGCAGTTCTTC. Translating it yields CASGLTAGGRGYNEQFF.